Described below is a single TCR beta chain sequence and its context. This receptor's antigen is unknown. No clone much larger than this one lies a single base away; base qualities are absent. The data are from a study of blood T cell repertoires in COVID-19 (dated by TCRdb to the early 2020s). Broadly, across the study: The collaborator samples originated in the United States, Italy and Spain and spanned the acute and convalescent phases of COVID-19. Nearly every sample came with metadata listing a de-identified subject ID, COVID-19 status, age in years and sex. Subjects who had been exposed to COVID-19, were actively infected with it, or had recovered from it provided the deeply sampled blood TCRbeta repertoires that made up the dataset. The repertoires were made available in a free public database intended to serve as a resource for research on the immune response to SARS-CoV-2. The material from the prospective study consisted of cDNA or gDNA derived from T cells, B-cell-depleted T cells, or PBMCs. Samples came from the ongoing ImmuneRACE study (first 160 participants) plus 1,254 subjects from 6 global collaborators. HLA class I and class II types, where available, came from metadata supplied by the sample provider rather than from assay-based typing.

In the prospective study, participants were roughly 18 to 95 years old, resided in fewer than 25 geographic areas of the United States, and were enrolled through a virtual design. In the prospective study, cohorts were assigned on the basis of participant-reported clinical history obtained from a screening survey and a study questionnaire. Recovered participants in ImmuneRACE Cohort 3 were defined by two consecutive negative NP/OP PCR tests, clearance by a healthcare professional, or resolution of symptoms. Each participant in the prospective study had whole blood, serum and a nasopharyngeal or oropharyngeal swab collected by mobile phlebotomists. Over a 2-month period, participants in the prospective study had the option of providing additional blood draws and questionnaires. Prospective study blood samples were shipped either frozen or at room temperature before DNA extraction. Here V drops 5 bases and J drops 1 base, and the junction holds 6 bases not matched to any gene. The CDR3 goes from the cysteine to the phenylalanine over 16 residues. Only the CDR3 portion is preserved as DNA: 48 bases, with reading frame beginning at the first base. The germline V gene (reference sequence) sets CDR1 to LGHDT and CDR2 to YNNKEL.

The immunoSEQ Assay, a bias-controlled multiplex PCR, was used to amplify TCRbeta CDR3 regions from genomic DNA. In the original analysis: The number of nucleated cells in each sample was estimated by amplification of reference gene primers within the assay. To quantify the absolute abundance of each unique TCRbeta CDR3 rearrangement, sequence reads were collapsed and filtered. Productive Simpson clonality was computed per sample as the square root of Simpson's diversity index over productive rearrangements. Held by TCRdb, this immuneACCESS table contains in-frame sequences only and omits some clones. Under half of the omission traces to an unresolved V gene where checked; the cause of the rest is unknown. V and J calls and clone size follow that table, whereas D and trimming were derived from the DNA. Recorded for this sample are approximately 440,000 clones; 90% of them occurred a single time. About 0.6% of the sample lies in the top ten.

Paper-wide results and their limitations: The quantity of clinical and demographic metadata differed by source and by participant and was supplied without curation.

This sequence was found in a man younger than 35 who had recovered from COVID-19. The chain is assembled from TRBV3-1 (or the pseudogene TRBV3-2) and TRBJ1-3; 9 junctional bases match TRBD1. The source material was PBMCs or T cells enriched from blood (not recorded which). The sequenced DNA: TGTGCCAGCAGCTACGGACAGGGGATTTCTGGAAACACCATATATTTT. Protein translation: CASSYGQGISGNTIYF.